The T cell receptor (beta chain) under discussion was sequenced for a study of early T cells in non-severe SARS-CoV-2 infection. Across the study: With bulk RNA from unsorted whole blood as input, sequencing yielded unpaired chains.

TCRdb independently ran MiXCR on the 5' RACE reads; one entry per CDR3 protein. Of some 38,000 distinct CDR3 sequences in the sample, about 5% were seen once. Study results and limitations: Reliance on VDJdb matching favored anti-spike CD8 responses; private and CD4 specificities were missed.

The CDR3 has 15 residues. The germline V gene encodes CDR1 SEHNR and CDR2 FQNEAQ (reference sequence). V was cut by 4 bases and J by 2 bases, with 12 bases left in between. This clonotype was counted many times. Its antigen is currently unknown. Sample: whole blood. The rearrangement uses TRBV7-9 and TRBJ1-3; possibly TRBD1 for D (5 bases). The sequence was obtained from an adult who was a healthcare worker with PCR-confirmed SARS-CoV-2 infection or an uninfected control (not recorded which). As DNA, the CDR3 is TGTGCCAGCAGCTCCACAGGACAAACTGGAAACACCATATATTTT. Protein product: CASSSTGQTGNTIYF.